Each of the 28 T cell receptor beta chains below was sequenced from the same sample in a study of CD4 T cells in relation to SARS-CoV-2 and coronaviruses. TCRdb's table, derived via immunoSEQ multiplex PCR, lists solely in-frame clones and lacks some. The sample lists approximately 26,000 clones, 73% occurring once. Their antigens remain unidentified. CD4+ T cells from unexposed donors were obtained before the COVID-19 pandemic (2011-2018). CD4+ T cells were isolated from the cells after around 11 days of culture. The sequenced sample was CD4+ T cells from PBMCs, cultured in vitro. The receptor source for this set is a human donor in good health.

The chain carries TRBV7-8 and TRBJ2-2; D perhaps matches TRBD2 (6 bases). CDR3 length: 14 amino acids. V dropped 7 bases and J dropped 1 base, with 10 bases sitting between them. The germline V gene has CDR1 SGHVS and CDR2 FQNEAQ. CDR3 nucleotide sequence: TGTGCCAGCAAGGCGGGACTGAACACCGGGGAGCTGTTTTTT. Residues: CASKAGLNTGELFF.

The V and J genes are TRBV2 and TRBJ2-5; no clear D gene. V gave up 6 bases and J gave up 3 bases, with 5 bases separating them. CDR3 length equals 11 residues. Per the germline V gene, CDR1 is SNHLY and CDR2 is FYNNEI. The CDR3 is CASSPEETQYF. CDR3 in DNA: TGTGCCAGCAGCCCGGAAGAGACCCAGTACTTC.

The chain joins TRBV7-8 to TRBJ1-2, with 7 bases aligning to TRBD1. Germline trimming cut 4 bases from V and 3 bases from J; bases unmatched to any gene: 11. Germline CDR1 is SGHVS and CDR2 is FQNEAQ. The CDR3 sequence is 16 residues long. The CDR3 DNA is TGTGCCAGCAGCTCATTGACAGGGACTTTGTACTATGGCTACACCTTC. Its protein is CASSSLTGTLYYGYTF.

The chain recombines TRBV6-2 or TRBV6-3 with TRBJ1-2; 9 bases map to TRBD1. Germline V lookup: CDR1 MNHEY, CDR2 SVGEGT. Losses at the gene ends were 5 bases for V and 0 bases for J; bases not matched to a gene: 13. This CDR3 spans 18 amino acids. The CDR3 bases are TGTGCCAGCAGTCAACTTGGAAAGGACAGGGGATCTAACTATGGCTACACCTTC. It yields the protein CASSQLGKDRGSNYGYTF.

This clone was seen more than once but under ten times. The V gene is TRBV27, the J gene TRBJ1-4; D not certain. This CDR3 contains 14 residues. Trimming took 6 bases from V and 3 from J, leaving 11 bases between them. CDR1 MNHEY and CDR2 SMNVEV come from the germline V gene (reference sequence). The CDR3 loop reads CASRRGTPNEKLFF. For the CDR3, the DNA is TGTGCCAGCAGGCGCGGTACGCCTAATGAAAAACTGTTTTTT.

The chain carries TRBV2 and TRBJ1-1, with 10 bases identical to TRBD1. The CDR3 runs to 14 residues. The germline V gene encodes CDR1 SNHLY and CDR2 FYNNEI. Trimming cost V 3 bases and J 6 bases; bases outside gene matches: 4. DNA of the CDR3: TGTGCCAGCAGTGATGGGACAGGGGTCGCTGAAGCTTTCTTT. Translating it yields CASSDGTGVAEAFF.

CDR3 protein: CASSQTAFRGTEAFF. The CDR3 DNA follows: TGTGCCAGCAGCCAGACGGCTTTCCGAGGGACTGAAGCTTTCTTT. The chain links TRBV3-1 (or the pseudogene TRBV3-2) to TRBJ1-1; D unresolved. Germline lookup yields CDR1 LGHDT and CDR2 YNNKEL (reference sequence). Deletions cut 3 bases from V and 5 bases from J, with 16 bases between. The CDR3 runs 15 residues.

The CDR3 spells CASSLGGDGYEQYF. In DNA form, the CDR3 reads TGTGCCAGCAGCTTGGGTGGGGACGGGTACGAGCAGTACTTC. The V and J genes are TRBV5-8 and TRBJ2-7, with D perhaps being TRBD1 or TRBD2 (5 bases each). Deletions cut 0 bases from V and 4 bases from J, with 11 bases between. The V gene's germline CDR1 is SGHTS and CDR2 YDEGEE. The CDR3 loop spans 14 amino acids. The variable domain in full, completed from reference TRBV5-8 and TRBJ2-7, reads EAGVTQSPTHLIKTRGQQATLRCSPISGHTSVYWYQQALGLGLQFLLWYDEGEERNRGNFPPRFSGRQFPNYSSELNVNALELEDSALYLCASSLGGDGYEQYFGPGTRLTVT.

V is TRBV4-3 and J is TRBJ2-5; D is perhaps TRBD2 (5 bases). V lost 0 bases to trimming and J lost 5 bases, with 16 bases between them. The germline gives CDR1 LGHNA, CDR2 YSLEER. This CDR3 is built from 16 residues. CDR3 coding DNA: TGCGCCAGCAGCCAAGATGGTTCGGGGTCCGGGGAGACCCAGTACTTC. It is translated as CASSQDGSGSGETQYF.

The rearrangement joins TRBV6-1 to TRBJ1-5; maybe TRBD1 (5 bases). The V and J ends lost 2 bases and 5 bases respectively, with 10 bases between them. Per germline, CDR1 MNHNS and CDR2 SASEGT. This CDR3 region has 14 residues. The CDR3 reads CASSERQGHQPQHF. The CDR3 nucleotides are TGTGCCAGCAGTGAACGGCAGGGTCATCAGCCCCAGCATTTT.

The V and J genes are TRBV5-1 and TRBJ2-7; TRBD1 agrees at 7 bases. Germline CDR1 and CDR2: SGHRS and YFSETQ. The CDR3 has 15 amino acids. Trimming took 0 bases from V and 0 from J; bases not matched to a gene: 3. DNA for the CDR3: TGCGCCAGCAGCTTGGCACAGGGGAGCTCCTACGAGCAGTACTTC. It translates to CASSLAQGSSYEQYF.

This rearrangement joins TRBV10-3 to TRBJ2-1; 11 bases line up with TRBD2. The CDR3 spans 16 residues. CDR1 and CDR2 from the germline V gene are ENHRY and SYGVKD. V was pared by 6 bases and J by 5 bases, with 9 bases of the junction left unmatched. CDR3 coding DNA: TGTGCCATCAGCGGTACTAGCGGGAGCTCAGACAATGAGCAGTTCTTC. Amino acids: CAISGTSGSSDNEQFF.

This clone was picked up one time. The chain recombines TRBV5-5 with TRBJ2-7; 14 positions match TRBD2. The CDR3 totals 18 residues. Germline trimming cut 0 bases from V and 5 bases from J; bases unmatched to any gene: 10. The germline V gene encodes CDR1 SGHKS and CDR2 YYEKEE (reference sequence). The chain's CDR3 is CASSLAPGLAGVTDEQYF. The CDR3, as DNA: TGTGCCAGCAGCTTGGCACCGGGACTAGCGGGAGTTACGGACGAGCAGTACTTC.

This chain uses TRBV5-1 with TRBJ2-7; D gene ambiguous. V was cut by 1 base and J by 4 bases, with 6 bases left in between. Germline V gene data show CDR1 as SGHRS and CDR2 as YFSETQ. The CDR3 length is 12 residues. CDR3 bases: TGCGCCAGCAGCTTGCCAGGTTACGAGCAGTACTTC. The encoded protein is CASSLPGYEQYF.

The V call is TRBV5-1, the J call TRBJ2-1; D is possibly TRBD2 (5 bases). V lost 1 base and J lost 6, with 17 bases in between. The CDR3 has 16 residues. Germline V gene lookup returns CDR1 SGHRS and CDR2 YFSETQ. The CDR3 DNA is TGCGCCAGCAGCTTGACGGACGGGCCCGGGGTCAATGAGCAGTTCTTC. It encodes CASSLTDGPGVNEQFF.

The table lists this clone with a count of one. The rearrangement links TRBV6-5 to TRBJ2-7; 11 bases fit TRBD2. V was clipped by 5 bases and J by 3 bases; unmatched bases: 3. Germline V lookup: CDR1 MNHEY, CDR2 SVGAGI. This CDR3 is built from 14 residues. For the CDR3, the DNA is TGTGCCAGCAGTCGACTAGCGGGGAACTACGAGCAGTACTTC. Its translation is CASSRLAGNYEQYF.

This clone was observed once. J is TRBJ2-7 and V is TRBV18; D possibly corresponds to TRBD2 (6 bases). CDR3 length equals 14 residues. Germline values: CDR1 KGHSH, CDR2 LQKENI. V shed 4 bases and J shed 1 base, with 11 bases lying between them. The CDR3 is CASSQLEGSYEQYF. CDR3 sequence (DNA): TGTGCCAGCTCACAACTGGAGGGTTCCTACGAGCAGTACTTC.

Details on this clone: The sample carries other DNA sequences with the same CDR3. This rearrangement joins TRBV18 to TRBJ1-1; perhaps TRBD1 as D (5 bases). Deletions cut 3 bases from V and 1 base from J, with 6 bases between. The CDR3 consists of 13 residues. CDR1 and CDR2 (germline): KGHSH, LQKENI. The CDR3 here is CASSPGQNTEAFF. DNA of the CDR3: TGTGCCAGCTCACCTGGACAGAACACTGAAGCTTTCTTT.

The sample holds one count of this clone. CDR3 protein: CASSTTGNSGNTIYF. The CDR3 DNA sequence: TGCGCCAGCAGCACCACAGGAAACTCTGGAAACACCATATATTTT. The chain couples TRBV5-1 to TRBJ1-3; tentatively, D is TRBD1 (5 bases). CDR1 is SGHRS and CDR2 is YFSETQ in the germline V gene. The CDR3 runs 15 residues. V dropped 4 bases and J dropped 0 bases, with 11 bases sitting between them.

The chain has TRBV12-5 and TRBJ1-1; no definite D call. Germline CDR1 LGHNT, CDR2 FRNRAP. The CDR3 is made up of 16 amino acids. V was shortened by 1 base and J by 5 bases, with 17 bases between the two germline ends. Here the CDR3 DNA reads TGTGCTAGTGGTTTGGACCTACACGCCTCGGGGACTGAAGCTTTCTTT. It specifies CASGLDLHASGTEAFF.

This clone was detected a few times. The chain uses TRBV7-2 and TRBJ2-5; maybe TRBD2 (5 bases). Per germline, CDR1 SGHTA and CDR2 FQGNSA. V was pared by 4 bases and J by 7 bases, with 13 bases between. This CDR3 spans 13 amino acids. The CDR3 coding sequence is TGTGCCAGCAGCTCCACGGGGTCGGGGACCCAGTACTTC. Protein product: CASSSTGSGTQYF.

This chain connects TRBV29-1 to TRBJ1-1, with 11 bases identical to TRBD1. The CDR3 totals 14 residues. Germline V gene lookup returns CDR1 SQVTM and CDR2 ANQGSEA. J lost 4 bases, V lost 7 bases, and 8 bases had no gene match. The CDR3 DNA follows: TGCAGCGCCAACGGACAGGGGGCCGGCACTGAAGCTTTCTTT. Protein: CSANGQGAGTEAFF.

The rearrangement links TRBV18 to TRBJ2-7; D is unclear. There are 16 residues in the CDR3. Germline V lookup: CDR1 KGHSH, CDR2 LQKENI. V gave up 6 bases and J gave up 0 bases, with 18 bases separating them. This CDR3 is CASSPIEDPRSYEQYF. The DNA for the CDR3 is TGTGCCAGCTCCCCAATCGAGGATCCCCGCTCCTACGAGCAGTACTTC.

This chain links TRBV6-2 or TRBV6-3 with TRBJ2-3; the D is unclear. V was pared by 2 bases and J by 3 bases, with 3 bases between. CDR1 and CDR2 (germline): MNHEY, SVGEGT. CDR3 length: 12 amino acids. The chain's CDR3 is CASSYRTDTQYF. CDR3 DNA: TGTGCCAGCAGTTACAGGACAGATACGCAGTATTTT.

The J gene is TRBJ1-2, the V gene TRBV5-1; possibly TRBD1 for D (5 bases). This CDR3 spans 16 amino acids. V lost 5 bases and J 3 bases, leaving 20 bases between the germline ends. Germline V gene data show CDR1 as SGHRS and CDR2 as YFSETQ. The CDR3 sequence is CASRMGPGISDYGYTF. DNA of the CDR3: TGCGCCAGCAGAATGGGACCGGGCATATCGGACTATGGCTACACCTTC.

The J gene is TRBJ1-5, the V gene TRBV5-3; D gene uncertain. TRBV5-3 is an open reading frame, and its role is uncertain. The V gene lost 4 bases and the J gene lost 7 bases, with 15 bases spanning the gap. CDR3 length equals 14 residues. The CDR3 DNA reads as TGTGCCAGAAGCCCCCCGTGTCGGGGACAGCCCCAGCATTTT. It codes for CARSPPCRGQPQHF.

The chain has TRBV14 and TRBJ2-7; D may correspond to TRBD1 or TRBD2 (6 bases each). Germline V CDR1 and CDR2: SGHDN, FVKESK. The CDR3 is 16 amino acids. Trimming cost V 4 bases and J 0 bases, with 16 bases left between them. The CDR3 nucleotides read TGTGCCAGCAGCCCCGGGGGCTTGGCGGCCTCCTACGAGCAGTACTTC. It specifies CASSPGGLAASYEQYF.

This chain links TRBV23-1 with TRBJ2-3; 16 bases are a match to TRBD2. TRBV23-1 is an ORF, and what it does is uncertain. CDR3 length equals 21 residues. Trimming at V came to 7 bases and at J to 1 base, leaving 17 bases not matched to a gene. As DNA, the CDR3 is TGCGCCAGCACCCTGGTTCTCGCCGGGACTAGCGGGAGGGACTGCACAGATACGCAGTATTTT. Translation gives CASTLVLAGTSGRDCTDTQYF.